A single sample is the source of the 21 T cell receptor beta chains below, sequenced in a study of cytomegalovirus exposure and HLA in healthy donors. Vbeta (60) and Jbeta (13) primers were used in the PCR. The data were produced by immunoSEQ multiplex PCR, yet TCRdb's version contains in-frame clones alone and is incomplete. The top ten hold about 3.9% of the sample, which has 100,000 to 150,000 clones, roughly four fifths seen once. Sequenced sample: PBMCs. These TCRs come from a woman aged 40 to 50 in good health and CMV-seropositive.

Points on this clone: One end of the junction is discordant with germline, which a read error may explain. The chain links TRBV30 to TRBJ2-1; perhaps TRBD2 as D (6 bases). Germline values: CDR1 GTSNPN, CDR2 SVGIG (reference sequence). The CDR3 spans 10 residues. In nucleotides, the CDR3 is TGTGCCTGGAGCTCCGGGACTCCGGTCTTC. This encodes CAWSSGTPVF.

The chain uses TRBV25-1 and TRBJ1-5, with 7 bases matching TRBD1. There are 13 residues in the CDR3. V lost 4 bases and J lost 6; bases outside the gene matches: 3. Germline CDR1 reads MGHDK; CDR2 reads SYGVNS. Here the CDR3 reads CASSGGGSQPQHF. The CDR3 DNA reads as TGTGCCAGCAGTGGAGGGGGCAGTCAGCCCCAGCATTTT.

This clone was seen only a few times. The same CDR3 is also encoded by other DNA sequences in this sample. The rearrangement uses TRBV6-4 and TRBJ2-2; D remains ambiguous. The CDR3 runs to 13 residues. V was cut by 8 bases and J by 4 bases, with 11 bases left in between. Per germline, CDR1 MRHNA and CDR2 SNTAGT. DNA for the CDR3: TGTGCCAGCCACAACGGAGTCACCGGGGAGCTGTTTTTT. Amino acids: CASHNGVTGELFF.

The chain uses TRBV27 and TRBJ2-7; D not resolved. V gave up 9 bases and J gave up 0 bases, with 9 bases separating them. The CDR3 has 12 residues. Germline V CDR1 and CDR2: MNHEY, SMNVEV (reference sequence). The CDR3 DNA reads TGTGCCAGGGCGGCTGGCTCCTACGAGCAGTACTTC. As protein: CARAAGSYEQYF.

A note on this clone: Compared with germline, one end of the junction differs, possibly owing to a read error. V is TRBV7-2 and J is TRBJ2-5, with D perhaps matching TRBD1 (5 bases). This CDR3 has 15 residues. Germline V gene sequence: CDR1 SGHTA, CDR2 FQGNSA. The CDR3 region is CASRLGAGSKRTQYF. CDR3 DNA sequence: TGTGCCAGCAGATTAGGGGCAGGCAGCAAGAGAACCCAGTACTTC.

The CDR3 region has the DNA TGTGCCAGCAGCTGGGGACTTAGCTCCTACGAGCAGTACTTC. Translated, it gives CASSWGLSSYEQYF. The rearrangement joins TRBV11-3 to TRBJ2-7, with a weak D call TRBD2 (6 bases). Germline CDR1 reads SGHNT; CDR2 reads YENEEA. V lost 4 bases to trimming and J lost 0 bases, with 10 bases between them. The CDR3 has 14 amino acids. Full variable domain (outside the CDR3, taken from reference TRBV11-3 and TRBJ2-7): EAGVVQSPRYKIIEKKQPVAFWCNPISGHNTLYWYLQNLGQGPELLIRYENEEAVDDSQLPKDRFSAERLKGVDSTLKIQPAELGDSAVYLCASSWGLSSYEQYFGPGTRLTVT.

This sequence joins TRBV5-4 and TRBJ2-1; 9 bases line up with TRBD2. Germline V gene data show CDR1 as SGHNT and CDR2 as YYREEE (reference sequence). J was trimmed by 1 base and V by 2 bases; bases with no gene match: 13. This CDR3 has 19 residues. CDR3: CASSFGGGSGSPSYNEQFF. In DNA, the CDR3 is TGTGCCAGCAGCTTCGGGGGTGGTAGCGGGAGCCCATCCTACAATGAGCAGTTCTTC. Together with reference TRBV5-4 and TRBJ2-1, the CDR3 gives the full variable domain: ETGVTQSPTHLIKTRGQQVTLRCSSQSGHNTVSWYQQALGQGPQFIFQYYREEENGRGNFPPRFSGLQFPNYSSELNVNALELDDSALYLCASSFGGGSGSPSYNEQFFGPGTRLTVL.

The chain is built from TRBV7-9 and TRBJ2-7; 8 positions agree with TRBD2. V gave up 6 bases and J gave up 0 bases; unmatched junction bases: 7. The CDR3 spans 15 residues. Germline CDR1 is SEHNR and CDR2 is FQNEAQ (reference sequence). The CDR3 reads CASSSYSGDSYEQYF. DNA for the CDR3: TGTGCCAGCAGTTCGTATAGCGGGGACTCCTACGAGCAGTACTTC. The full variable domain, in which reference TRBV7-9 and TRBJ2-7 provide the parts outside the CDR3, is DTGVSQNPRHKITKRGQNVTFRCDPISEHNRLYWYRQTLGQGPEFLTYFQNEAQLEKSRLLSDRFSAERPKGSFSTLEIQRTEQGDSAMYLCASSSYSGDSYEQYFGPGTRLTVT.

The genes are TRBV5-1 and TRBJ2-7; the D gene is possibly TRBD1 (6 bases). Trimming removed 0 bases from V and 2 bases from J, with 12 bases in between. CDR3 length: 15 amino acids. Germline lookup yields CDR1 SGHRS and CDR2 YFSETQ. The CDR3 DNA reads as TGCGCCAGCAGCTTGGGGCAGGGGTTCACCTACGAGCAGTACTTC. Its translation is CASSLGQGFTYEQYF.

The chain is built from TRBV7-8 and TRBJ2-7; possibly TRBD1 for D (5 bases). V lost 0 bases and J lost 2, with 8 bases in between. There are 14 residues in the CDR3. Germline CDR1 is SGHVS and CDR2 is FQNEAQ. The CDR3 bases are TGTGCCAGCAGCTTAGCCCAGGGTCCCTACGAGCAGTACTTC. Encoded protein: CASSLAQGPYEQYF.

The CDR3 here is CASSILVPNEQFF. The CDR3 bases are TGTGCCAGTAGTATACTAGTTCCCAATGAGCAGTTCTTC. The rearrangement links TRBV19 to TRBJ2-1; D is unresolved. Germline assignment: CDR1 LNHDA and CDR2 SQIVND (reference sequence). V dropped 2 bases and J dropped 6 bases, with 8 bases sitting between them. The CDR3 has 13 residues.

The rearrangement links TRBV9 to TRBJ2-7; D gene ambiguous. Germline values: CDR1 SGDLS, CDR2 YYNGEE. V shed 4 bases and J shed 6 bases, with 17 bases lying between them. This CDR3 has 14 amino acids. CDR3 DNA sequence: TGTGCCAGCAGCCCGAGGCCCGTTCCCTCCGAGCAGTACTTC. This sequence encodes CASSPRPVPSEQYF.

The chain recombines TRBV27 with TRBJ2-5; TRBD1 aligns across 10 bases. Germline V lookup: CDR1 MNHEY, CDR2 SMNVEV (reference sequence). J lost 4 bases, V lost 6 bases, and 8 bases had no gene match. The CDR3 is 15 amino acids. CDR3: CASRNDRGLGETQYF. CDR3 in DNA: TGTGCCAGCAGGAACGACAGGGGGCTGGGAGAGACCCAGTACTTC.

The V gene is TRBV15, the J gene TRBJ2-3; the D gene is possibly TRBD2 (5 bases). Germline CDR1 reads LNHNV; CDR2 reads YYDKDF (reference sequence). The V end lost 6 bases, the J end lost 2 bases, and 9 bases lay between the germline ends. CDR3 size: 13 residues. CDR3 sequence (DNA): TGTGCCACCAGGGACTTAAACACAGATACGCAGTATTTT. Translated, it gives CATRDLNTDTQYF.

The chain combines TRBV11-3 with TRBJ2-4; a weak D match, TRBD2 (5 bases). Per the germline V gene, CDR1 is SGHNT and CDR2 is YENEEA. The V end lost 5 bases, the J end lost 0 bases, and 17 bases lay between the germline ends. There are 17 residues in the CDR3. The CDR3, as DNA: TGTGCCAGCAGCCGGGTCTCCGGGGTTGGAGCCAAAAACATTCAGTACTTC. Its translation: CASSRVSGVGAKNIQYF.

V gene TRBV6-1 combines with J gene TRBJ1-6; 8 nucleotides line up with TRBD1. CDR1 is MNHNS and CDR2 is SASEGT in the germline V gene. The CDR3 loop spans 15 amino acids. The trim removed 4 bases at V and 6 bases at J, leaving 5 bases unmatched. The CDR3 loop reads CASSGDRGGNSPLHF. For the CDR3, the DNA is TGTGCCAGCAGTGGAGACAGGGGAGGTAATTCACCCCTCCACTTT.

The CDR3 region has the DNA TGTGCCAGCAGCTTGGAACAGCGGGCGGACTACGAGCAGTACTTC. Protein product: CASSLEQRADYEQYF. The chain employs TRBV5-4 and TRBJ2-7, with D possibly TRBD2 on 6 matching bases. This CDR3 is 15 amino acids long. Germline-derived CDR1 and CDR2 are SGHNT and YYREEE (reference sequence). Trimming stripped 0 bases from V and 3 bases from J, with 13 bases between.

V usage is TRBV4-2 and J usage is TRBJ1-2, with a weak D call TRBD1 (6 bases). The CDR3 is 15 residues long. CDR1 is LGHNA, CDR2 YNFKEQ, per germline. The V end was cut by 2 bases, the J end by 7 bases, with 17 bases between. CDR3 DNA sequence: TGTGCCAGCAGCCAAAGAGGGGGGGCACCAAGTGGCTACACCTTC. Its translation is CASSQRGGAPSGYTF.

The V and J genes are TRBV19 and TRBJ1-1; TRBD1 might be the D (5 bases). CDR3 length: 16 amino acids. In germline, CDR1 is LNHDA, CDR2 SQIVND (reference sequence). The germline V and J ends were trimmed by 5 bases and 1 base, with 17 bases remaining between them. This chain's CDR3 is CASSLRPVGGNTEAFF. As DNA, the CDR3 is TGTGCCAGTAGTCTACGGCCGGTCGGGGGGAACACTGAAGCTTTCTTT. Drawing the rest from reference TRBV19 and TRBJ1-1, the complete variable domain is DGGITQSPKYLFRKEGQNVTLSCEQNLNHDAMYWYRQDPGQGLRLIYYSQIVNDFQKGDIAEGYSVSREKKESFPLTVTSAQKNPTAFYLCASSLRPVGGNTEAFFGQGTRLTVV.

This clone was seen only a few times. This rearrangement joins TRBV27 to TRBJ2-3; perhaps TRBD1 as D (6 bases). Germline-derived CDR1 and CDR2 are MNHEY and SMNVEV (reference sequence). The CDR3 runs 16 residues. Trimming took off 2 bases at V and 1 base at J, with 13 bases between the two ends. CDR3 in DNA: TGTGCCAGCAGTTTACTTACAGGGTTGGGCACAGATACGCAGTATTTT. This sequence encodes CASSLLTGLGTDTQYF.

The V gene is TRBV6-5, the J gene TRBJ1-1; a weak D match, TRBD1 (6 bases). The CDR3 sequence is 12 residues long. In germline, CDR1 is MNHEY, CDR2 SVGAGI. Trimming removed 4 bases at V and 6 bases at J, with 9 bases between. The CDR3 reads CASSSGQPEAFF. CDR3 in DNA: TGTGCCAGCAGTTCCGGACAGCCTGAAGCTTTCTTT.